The 12 T cell receptor beta chains listed next were all sequenced from one sample in a study of T cells in localized non-small cell lung cancer. The assay was immunoSEQ multiplex PCR, and TCRdb's table has in-frame clones only and misses some. The repertoire consists of some 39,000 clones, with roughly 90% occurring once and the leading ten covering about 5%. This material consisted of peripheral blood mononuclear cells, taken before any cancer treatment. The receptor source for this set is a male donor at least 60 years old with stage II lung adenocarcinoma.

The V gene is TRBV7-2, the J gene TRBJ2-5, with a possible D match to TRBD1 (5 bases). Germline lookup yields CDR1 SGHTA and CDR2 FQGNSA. The CDR3 is made up of 13 amino acids. Trimming pared 5 bases from V and 7 bases from J, leaving 14 bases between. In nucleotides, the CDR3 is TGTGCCAGCAGCCCAGGGAAGGGGTTGACCCAGTACTTC. Residues: CASSPGKGLTQYF.

CDR3 region: CASSLAGGRGNTIYF. The CDR3 DNA reads TGTGCCAGCAGCTTGGCCGGGGGCCGAGGAAACACCATATATTTT. The chain has TRBV5-4 and TRBJ1-3, with D possibly matching TRBD1 (6 bases). The germline CDR1 and CDR2 sequences are SGHNT and YYREEE (reference sequence). The ends were cut back, 0 bases at V and 4 bases at J, with 11 bases in the middle. The CDR3 is 15 residues long. The full variable domain, rest sourced from reference TRBV5-4 and TRBJ1-3, is ETGVTQSPTHLIKTRGQQVTLRCSSQSGHNTVSWYQQALGQGPQFIFQYYREEENGRGNFPPRFSGLQFPNYSSELNVNALELDDSALYLCASSLAGGRGNTIYFGEGSWLTVV.

V gene TRBV5-1 combines with J gene TRBJ1-1; D gene ambiguous. Trimming removed 2 bases from V and 0 bases from J, with 11 bases in between. This CDR3 contains 15 residues. Germline V gives CDR1 SGHRS, CDR2 YFSETQ. This chain's CDR3 is CASSFGSQMNTEAFF. In nucleotides, the CDR3 is TGCGCCAGCAGCTTCGGGAGCCAGATGAACACTGAAGCTTTCTTT.

This clone was observed a single time. V usage is TRBV5-6 and J usage is TRBJ2-5; TRBD2 matches at 11 bases. Germline V gives CDR1 SGHDT, CDR2 YYEEEE. CDR3 length: 16 residues. V trimming: 5 bases; J trimming: 1 base; junction bases outside the gene matches: 7. CDR3 sequence: CASRWGTSGFQETQYF. The CDR3 nucleotides read TGTGCCAGCAGGTGGGGGACTAGCGGATTCCAAGAGACCCAGTACTTC.

The V gene is TRBV10-3, the J gene TRBJ2-3; D is ambiguous. Per germline, CDR1 ENHRY and CDR2 SYGVKD. This CDR3 spans 16 amino acids. V shed 4 bases and J shed 0 bases, with 14 bases lying between them. CDR3 DNA sequence: TGTGCCATCAGTGGGGCGTTAGGGATTAGCACAGATACGCAGTATTTT. Translated: CAISGALGISTDTQYF.

V usage is TRBV6-5 and J usage is TRBJ2-7; 7 nucleotides match TRBD2. J was trimmed by 4 bases and V by 8 bases; bases with no gene match: 8. Germline V gene data show CDR1 as MNHEY and CDR2 as SVGAGI. The CDR3 is 13 residues long. The CDR3 nucleotides read TGTGCCAGCTCTAGACTAGCAGATTACGAGCAGTACTTC. It encodes CASSRLADYEQYF.

The genes are TRBV9 and TRBJ2-7; D is undetermined. This CDR3 comprises 14 residues. Germline V gene sequence: CDR1 SGDLS, CDR2 YYNGEE. Trimming removed 4 bases from V and 3 bases from J, with 14 bases in between. In DNA form, the CDR3 reads TGTGCCAGCAGCCCGACCCCAGACGACTACGAGCAGTACTTC. Translating gives CASSPTPDDYEQYF.

The chain joins TRBV29-1 to TRBJ2-7; 12 nucleotides match TRBD1. The junction had 5 bases not matched to a gene; V was cut back by 3 bases and J by 2 bases. This CDR3 spans 15 amino acids. Per the germline V gene, CDR1 is SQVTM and CDR2 is ANQGSEA. For the CDR3, the DNA is TGCAGCGTTGAGGGGGGGACAGGGGGCCCCTACGAGCAGTACTTC. This gives the protein CSVEGGTGGPYEQYF.

The V and J genes are TRBV5-1 and TRBJ2-2; D uncertain. The length of the CDR3 is 13 residues. Germline loops: CDR1 SGHRS, CDR2 YFSETQ. V was shortened by 4 bases and J by 4 bases, with 8 bases between the two germline ends. The CDR3 region is CASSHLPTGELFF. The CDR3, as DNA: TGCGCCAGCAGCCATTTACCCACCGGGGAGCTGTTTTTT. Full variable domain (outside the CDR3, taken from reference TRBV5-1 and TRBJ2-2): KAGVTQTPRYLIKTRGQQVTLSCSPISGHRSVSWYQQTPGQGLQFLFEYFSETQRNKGNFPGRFSGRQFSNSRSEMNVSTLELGDSALYLCASSHLPTGELFFGEGSRLTVL.

In its sample, this clone was seen a few times. The gene calls are TRBV6-5 and TRBJ1-1, with TRBD1 matching over 8 bases. The CDR3 covers 15 residues. From germline, CDR1 is MNHEY and CDR2 SVGAGI. V shed 3 bases and J 3 bases; nucleotides not matched to a gene: 6. The CDR3 sequence: CASSYSDRVDTEAFF. The DNA of the CDR3 is TGTGCCAGCAGTTATTCGGACAGGGTAGACACTGAAGCTTTCTTT.

This clone showed up just once. The CDR3: CASRNTGAAYNEQFF. In DNA form, the CDR3 reads TGTGCCAGCAGAAACACCGGAGCGGCCTACAATGAGCAGTTCTTC. The chain is built from TRBV6-5 and TRBJ2-1; TRBD2 is a possible D gene (5 bases). CDR1 and CDR2 (germline): MNHEY, SVGAGI. With 6 bases removed from V and 2 bases from J, the gap between germline ends came to 14 bases. This CDR3 contains 15 residues.

The chain has TRBV5-6 and TRBJ2-3, with 7 bases fitting TRBD1. V was clipped by 1 base and J by 4 bases; unmatched bases: 6. Looked up from germline, CDR1 is SGHDT and CDR2 is YYEEEE. The CDR3 is made up of 15 amino acids. The CDR3 nucleotides read TGTGCCAGCAGCTTGAGGGGGCCCCGGGCAGATACGCAGTATTTT. It is translated as CASSLRGPRADTQYF.